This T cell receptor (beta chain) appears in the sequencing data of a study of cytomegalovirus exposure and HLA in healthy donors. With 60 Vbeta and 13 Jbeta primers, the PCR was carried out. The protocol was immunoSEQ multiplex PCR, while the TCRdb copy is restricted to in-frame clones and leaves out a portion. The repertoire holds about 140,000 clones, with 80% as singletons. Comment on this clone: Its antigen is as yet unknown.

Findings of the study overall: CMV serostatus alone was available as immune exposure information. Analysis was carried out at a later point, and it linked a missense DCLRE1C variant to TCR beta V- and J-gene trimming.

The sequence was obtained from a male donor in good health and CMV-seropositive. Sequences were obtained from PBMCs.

CDR3 sequence (DNA): TGTGCCAGCAGCTCAACCCCACCCCACGAGCAGTACTTC. Protein sequence: CASSSTPPHEQYF. The chain carries TRBV5-6 and TRBJ2-5; D unresolved. The tail of the sequence fits TRBJ2-7 better, so the J call may be wrong. The CDR3 runs 13 residues. Looked up from germline, CDR1 is SGHDT and CDR2 is YYEEEE.